This T cell receptor (beta chain) was sequenced for a study of blood T cells in healthy people across ages. The sample holds many counts of this clonotype. Its antigen is unknown. Extraction yielded at least 6 micrograms of total RNA per sample. The second PCR ran roughly 6 to 11 cycles with a sample-barcoded 5' primer and J-beta primers. Via MiXCR, TCRdb re-called the 5' RACE reads, giving one row per CDR3 protein. The data contain just under 900,000 distinct CDR3 sequences, 29% of them singletons. Study results and limitations: Estimated diversity across one million T cells was deemed an underestimate.

V dropped 0 bases and J dropped 5; count of bases not matched to a gene: 8. Germline lookup yields CDR1 SGHRS and CDR2 YFSETQ. This CDR3 comprises 16 residues. V gene TRBV5-1 combines with J gene TRBJ2-1; 7 nucleotides line up with TRBD2. The clonotype originates from a woman older than 75 in good health. Sequencing was performed on blood. CDR3 region: CASSLGGGGAHNEQFF. CDR3 DNA: TGCGCCAGCAGCTTGGGGGGCGGGGGAGCCCACAATGAGCAGTTCTTC.